The TCR beta chain described here comes from a study of T cell repertoires in cytomegalovirus infection. Study in general: CMV infection together with matching HLA type was indicated by public TCR beta signatures.

TCRdb re-called the reads through MiXCR, storing one row per CDR3 protein. The sample has under 200,000 distinct CDR3 sequences, roughly 9% seen once; the top ten hold about 5%. Broader study findings: Carriers of CMV and the relevant HLA type were discriminated by public TCR beta frequency. CMV-specific HLA-C-restricted TCR beta clonotypes dominated the ex vivo response.

The CDR3 spans 17 residues. CDR1 is MGHRA and CDR2 is YSYEKL in the germline V gene. Trimming removed 0 bases at V and 1 base at J, with 15 bases between. This clonotype was observed many times. Its antigen remains unknown. The origin of this receptor is a human donor in good health (CMV status not recorded). Some clones in this sample may be carry-over from other donors' samples. What was sequenced was PBMCs. J is TRBJ1-1 and V is TRBV4-1, with D tentatively TRBD1 (6 bases). The DNA for the CDR3 is TGCGCCAGCAGCCAAGACGGGGGGCGCGGAAAGAACACTGAAGCTTTCTTT. As protein: CASSQDGGRGKNTEAFF.